This T cell receptor (beta chain) was captured in a study of OX40 agonist ivuxolimab in advanced cancers. Study-wide background: Anti-PD-1, anti-PD-L1 or anti-CTLA-4 therapy given earlier was allowed, and around 40% had some.

Comment on this clone: Its antigen remains unidentified.

The assay was immunoSEQ multiplex PCR, and TCRdb's table has in-frame clones only and misses some. The table records around 88,000 clones, under 95% of them present only once. The V gene lost 0 bases and the J gene lost 1 base, with 10 bases spanning the gap. This CDR3 contains 15 residues. CDR1 SGDLS and CDR2 YYNGEE come from the germline V gene. Study-level points and caveats: Normalized expansion of T-cell clones was also low for some nonresponders.

The receptor's source is an adult with an advanced solid tumor such as melanoma, head and neck, liver or kidney cancer. Here the sequenced sample was CD4+ or CD8+ T cells sorted from blood, taken in a trial of the OX40 agonist ivuxolimab. This chain connects TRBV9 to TRBJ2-5; no reliable D call. The CDR3 sequence is CASSVGGLSQETQYF. The CDR3 region has the DNA TGTGCCAGCAGCGTAGGTGGGTTATCCCAAGAGACCCAGTACTTC.